This T cell receptor beta chain was retrieved from a study of T cells expressing NK-cell markers. Study-wide results and limits: CD8+ T cells in over 5 donors included dominant NKG2C+ clonotypes at roughly 1.0-7.0%.

TCRdb re-analyzed the 5' RACE reads; it lists each CDR3 protein once, without DNA. The data show 350,000 to 450,000 distinct CDR3 sequences, and the top ten clones hold roughly 5.2%. Of note for this clonotype: Its antigen is still unknown.

Sequencing input: blood T cells: a sorted CD56 or NKG2C T cell subset, CD4+ or CD8+ T cells, or bulk PBMC T cells (not recorded which). This clonotype was obtained from a man aged 18-75 years in good health.

CDR3 sequence: CASSFIGGPRQTDTQYF. This chain uses TRBV28 with TRBJ2-3; the TCRdb call, TRBD1, lacks DNA for checking. This CDR3 region has 17 residues. Germline loops: CDR1 MDHEN, CDR2 SYDVKM.